Following are 13 T cell receptor beta chains from one sample sequenced in a study of blood T cell repertoires in COVID-19. Sequencing was performed with immunoSEQ multiplex PCR; in TCRdb, only in-frame clones are kept and a portion is missing. The table shows 300,000 to 450,000 clones, with roughly 90% occurring only once. Sequences were obtained from peripheral blood. All receptors come from a woman aged 55-69 years with COVID-19, enrolled during active disease.

The rearrangement joins TRBV6-5 to TRBJ2-7, with D possibly matching TRBD1 (6 bases). V lost 6 bases and J 3 bases, leaving 9 bases between the germline ends. The germline CDR1 and CDR2 sequences are MNHEY and SVGAGI. The CDR3 is 12 amino acids. The CDR3 DNA is TGTGCCAGCAGAACAGGGTACTACGAGCAGTACTTC. Protein: CASRTGYYEQYF.

For the CDR3, the DNA is TGTGCCAGCAGTTTCAGGCGGGGGGGCGTCGGGGAGCTGTTTTTT. Residues: CASSFRRGGVGELFF. V is TRBV28 and J is TRBJ2-2; TRBD2 matches at 9 bases. J was trimmed by 7 bases and V by 3 bases; bases with no gene match: 6. The CDR3 length is 15 residues. Germline V gene data show CDR1 as MDHEN and CDR2 as SYDVKM.

V usage is TRBV27 and J usage is TRBJ1-2, with 7 bases identical to TRBD1. The germline V gene has CDR1 MNHEY and CDR2 SMNVEV (reference sequence). V gave up 6 bases and J gave up 4 bases; unmatched junction bases: 5. The CDR3 is made up of 13 amino acids. The CDR3 reads CASRPTGSYGYTF. CDR3 DNA sequence: TGTGCCAGCAGACCGACAGGGAGCTATGGCTACACCTTC.

The CDR3 DNA is TGTGCCAGCAGACCCCCAGGGGGGAACACTGAAGCTTTCTTT. Translated, it gives CASRPPGGNTEAFF. The chain links TRBV6-1 to TRBJ1-1, with 7 positions matching TRBD1. This CDR3 region has 14 residues. Germline CDR1 is MNHNS and CDR2 is SASEGT. Losses at the gene ends were 6 bases for V and 1 base for J; bases not matched to a gene: 5.

V gene TRBV7-3 combines with J gene TRBJ1-1; D unclear. This CDR3 spans 14 amino acids. V shed 4 bases and J shed 1 base, with 10 bases lying between them. Germline CDR1 is SGHTA and CDR2 is FQGTGA. Here the CDR3 reads CASSSPGPNTEAFF. CDR3 bases: TGTGCCAGCAGCTCTCCAGGCCCGAACACTGAAGCTTTCTTT.

J is TRBJ2-3 and V is TRBV4-1; TRBD1 matches 7 bases. V was clipped by 3 bases and J by 4 bases; unmatched bases: 4. The CDR3 length is 14 residues. CDR1 is MGHRA and CDR2 is YSYEKL in the germline V gene. The CDR3 sequence: CASSQRQGPDTQYF. The CDR3 bases are TGCGCCAGCAGCCAGAGACAGGGCCCAGATACGCAGTATTTT.

The V gene is TRBV7-2, the J gene TRBJ2-3, with a tentative D call TRBD2 (7 bases). Germline CDR1 SGHTA, CDR2 FQGNSA. Trimming removed 1 base at V and 0 bases at J, with 17 bases between. There are 18 residues in the CDR3. The CDR3 DNA sequence: TGTGCCAGCAGCTTAGGCGGGGGCGCAAGGCGGAGCACAGATACGCAGTATTTT. Translated, it gives CASSLGGGARRSTDTQYF.

This chain links TRBV28 with TRBJ1-5; TRBD1 matches at 8 bases. Germline CDR1 is MDHEN and CDR2 is SYDVKM. The V gene end was trimmed by 6 bases and the J gene end by 2 bases; junction bases not matched to a gene: 9. The CDR3 is 16 residues long. For the CDR3, the DNA is TGTGCCAGCAGGGCGCAGGGGGCTAGCGGCAATCAGCCCCAGCATTTT. It codes for CASRAQGASGNQPQHF.

The rearrangement links TRBV19 to TRBJ2-3, with TRBD1 matching 9 bases. J gave up 5 bases and V 3 bases, and 9 bases lay outside the gene matches. This CDR3 comprises 16 residues. The germline CDR1 and CDR2 sequences are LNHDA and SQIVND (reference sequence). The CDR3 sequence: CASSIYGTGTGDTQYF. DNA of the CDR3: TGTGCCAGTAGTATTTATGGGACAGGGACAGGAGATACGCAGTATTTT. The complete variable domain, with remaining parts taken from reference TRBV19 and TRBJ2-3, reads DGGITQSPKYLFRKEGQNVTLSCEQNLNHDAMYWYRQDPGQGLRLIYYSQIVNDFQKGDIAEGYSVSREKKESFPLTVTSAQKNPTAFYLCASSIYGTGTGDTQYFGPGTRLTVL.

This chain links TRBV6-1 with TRBJ1-3; D perhaps matches TRBD1 (6 bases). V lost 1 base, J lost 5 bases, and 24 bases lay in between. The CDR3 runs 19 residues. Germline V CDR1 and CDR2: MNHNS, SASEGT. The CDR3 DNA reads TGTGCCAGCAGTGAAGAATTTTTGGACAGCCCTGATCGCCGAAACACCATATATTTT. Residues: CASSEEFLDSPDRRNTIYF.

The chain employs TRBV6-5 and TRBJ1-2; TRBD1 matches at 7 bases. This CDR3 comprises 13 residues. Trimming at V came to 10 bases and at J to 4 bases, leaving 9 bases not matched to a gene. The V gene's germline CDR1 is MNHEY and CDR2 SVGAGI. The DNA for the CDR3 is TGTGCCACTACACAGGGGACGGGCTATGGCTACACCTTC. This encodes CATTQGTGYGYTF.

The chain links TRBV7-8 to TRBJ2-1; 10 positions agree with TRBD2. The CDR3 sequence is 17 residues long. Germline V gene lookup returns CDR1 SGHVS and CDR2 FQNEAQ. V dropped 4 bases and J dropped 2; count of bases not matched to a gene: 8. The CDR3 nucleotides are TGTGCCAGCAGCTCCCAGGCGCTAGCGGGGGCCTACAATGAGCAGTTCTTC. Translating it yields CASSSQALAGAYNEQFF.

The chain couples TRBV7-9 to TRBJ2-6, with D hard to call. V was cut by 3 bases and J by 1 base, with 4 bases left in between. Germline values: CDR1 SEHNR, CDR2 FQNEAQ (reference sequence). The CDR3 contains 14 residues. CDR3 region: CASSFPSGANVLTF. CDR3 coding DNA: TGTGCCAGCAGCTTTCCATCTGGGGCCAACGTCCTGACTTTC.